The rows below give T cell receptor beta chains drawn from one sample of a study of beta chain features in type 1 diabetes. Assay used: immunoSEQ multiplex PCR; TCRdb lists only in-frame clones, some missing. The sample includes over 700,000 clones, 15% to 20% of them seen just once. Sequenced input: naive CD4+ T cells from blood. These receptors were taken from a woman younger than 30 in good health. The CDR3 runs from the conserved cysteine through the conserved F or W. D genes are given only for firm matches. Clone size is stated in some rows and not others, as once, few, many or a class when expanded.

CDR3: CASMEGNYNEQFF
DNA: TGTGCCAGCATGGAGGGAAACTACAATGAGCAGTTCTTC
length: 13
J: TRBJ2-1
size: few
V: TRBV25-1
D: -

CDR3: CASSFRVVYQETQYF
DNA: TGTGCCAGCAGCTTCAGGGTAGTTTACCAAGAGACCCAGTACTTC
length: 15
J: TRBJ2-5
size: -
V: TRBV7-8
D: -

CDR3: CASSLDGVNYGYTF
DNA: TGTGCCAGCAGCTTAGATGGAGTAAACTATGGCTACACCTTC
length: 14
J: TRBJ1-2
size: few
V: TRBV7-2
D: -

CDR3: CSVVDFSGTFKREQYF
DNA: TGCAGCGTTGTGGATTTTAGCGGGACCTTCAAGCGTGAGCAGTACTTC
length: 16
J: TRBJ2-7
size: -
V: TRBV29-1
D: TRBD2

CDR3: CASSPSGTGTDTQYF
DNA: TGTGCCAGCAGTCCCAGTGGGACTGGCACAGATACGCAGTATTTT
length: 15
J: TRBJ2-3
size: -
V: TRBV6-4
D: -

CDR3: CASSSRTSGISRRDTQYF
DNA: TGTGCCAGCAGTTCCCGGACTAGCGGGATCTCCCGGAGAGATACGCAGTATTTT
length: 18
J: TRBJ2-3
size: few
V: TRBV28
D: TRBD2

CDR3: CASGTWTGHNNEQFF
DNA: TGTGCCAGCGGAACATGGACAGGCCACAACAATGAGCAGTTCTTC
length: 15
J: TRBJ2-1
size: few
V: TRBV5-4
D: TRBD1

CDR3: CASSLAFSRLGSNEQFF
DNA: TGTGCCAGCAGCTTAGCGTTTTCCCGACTTGGGAGCAATGAGCAGTTCTTC
length: 17
J: TRBJ2-1
size: -
V: TRBV11-2
D: -

CDR3: CASSFSPQGAETQYF
DNA: TGTGCCAGCAGCTTCTCCCCCCAGGGTGCCGAGACCCAGTACTTC
length: 15
J: TRBJ2-5
size: few
V: TRBV11-2
D: -

CDR3: CSVLEAKGSGYTF
DNA: TGCAGCGTTCTCGAAGCTAAGGGCTCTGGCTACACCTTC
length: 13
J: TRBJ1-2
size: -
V: TRBV29-1
D: -

CDR3: CASSSGGYGVKLFF
DNA: TGTGCCAGCAGCTCAGGGGGCTATGGGGTAAAACTGTTTTTT
length: 14
J: TRBJ1-4
size: once
V: TRBV7-2
D: TRBD1

CDR3: CASSQTVTGAEAFF
DNA: TGTGCCAGCAGCCAGACTGTAACGGGAGCTGAAGCTTTCTTT
length: 14
J: TRBJ1-1
size: -
V: TRBV7-9
D: -

CDR3: CASSQESPSSGSSREQYF
DNA: TGTGCCAGCAGCCAAGAAAGCCCTTCTAGCGGGAGTTCGAGGGAGCAGTACTTC
length: 18
J: TRBJ2-7
size: few
V: TRBV4-2
D: TRBD2

CDR3: CASTPPGGTEAFF
DNA: TGTGCCAGTACCCCCCCAGGGGGCACTGAAGCTTTCTTT
length: 13
J: TRBJ1-1
size: few
V: TRBV19
D: TRBD1

CDR3: CASSQGQGNYEQYF
DNA: TGCGCCAGCAGCCAGGGACAGGGAAACTACGAGCAGTACTTC
length: 14
J: TRBJ2-7
size: -
V: TRBV4-3
D: TRBD1

CDR3: CASSLVKNRPYNEQFF
DNA: TGTGCCAGCAGCCTGGTGAAAAACAGGCCCTACAATGAGCAGTTCTTC
length: 16
J: TRBJ2-1
size: few
V: TRBV11-2
D: -

CDR3: CSVPGLAGGGNEQFF
DNA: TGCAGCGTTCCGGGACTAGCGGGAGGCGGCAATGAGCAGTTCTTC
length: 15
J: TRBJ2-1
size: -
V: TRBV29-1
D: TRBD2

CDR3: CASSRGPTYEQYF
DNA: TGTGCCAGCAGCCGCGGACCAACCTACGAGCAGTACTTC
length: 13
J: TRBJ2-7
size: few
V: TRBV4-2
D: -

CDR3: CASSQDQGWNTEAFF
DNA: TGCGCCAGCAGCCAAGACCAGGGATGGAACACTGAAGCTTTCTTT
length: 15
J: TRBJ1-1
size: few
V: TRBV4-3
D: -

CDR3: CSTDRVDGYTF
DNA: TGCAGCACGGACAGGGTGGATGGCTACACCTTC
length: 11
J: TRBJ1-2
size: -
V: TRBV29-1
D: TRBD1

CDR3: CAMASGDTYEQYF
DNA: TGTGCCATGGCGTCCGGGGACACCTACGAGCAGTACTTC
length: 13
J: TRBJ2-7
size: -
V: TRBV10-3
D: -

CDR3: CASSLQGGNEQFF
DNA: TGTGCCAGCAGCTTACAGGGAGGGAATGAGCAGTTCTTC
length: 13
J: TRBJ2-1
size: few
V: TRBV7-2
D: TRBD2

CDR3: CASSPPSGLPEQFF
DNA: TGTGCCAGCTCACCACCGTCGGGGCTTCCTGAGCAGTTCTTC
length: 14
J: TRBJ2-1
size: -
V: TRBV18
D: -

CDR3: CASGRDSIAYGYTF
DNA: TGTGCCAGCGGCCGGGACAGCATCGCCTATGGCTACACCTTC
length: 14
J: TRBJ1-2
size: -
V: TRBV9
D: TRBD1

CDR3: CATSRDFISRANSNQPQHF
DNA: TGTGCCACCAGCAGAGATTTTATAAGCAGGGCGAATAGCAATCAGCCCCAGCATTTT
length: 19
J: TRBJ1-5
size: -
V: TRBV15
D: -

CDR3: CASSQEYGREGADAFF
DNA: TGCGCCAGCAGCCAAGAATATGGAAGGGAGGGGGCTGACGCTTTCTTT
length: 16
J: TRBJ1-1
size: few
V: TRBV4-3
D: TRBD1

CDR3: CASSLTSGHEQFF
DNA: TGTGCCAGCAGCTTAACGTCAGGTCATGAGCAGTTCTTC
length: 13
J: TRBJ2-1
size: -
V: TRBV7-3
D: -

CDR3: CASSQVTGGTEAFF
DNA: TGTGCCAGCAGCCAAGTGACAGGGGGCACTGAAGCTTTCTTT
length: 14
J: TRBJ1-1
size: few
V: TRBV4-2
D: TRBD1

CDR3: CASTTSSTDTQYF
DNA: TGTGCCAGCACAACGTCTAGCACAGATACGCAGTATTTT
length: 13
J: TRBJ2-3
size: -
V: TRBV7-2
D: -

CDR3: CASSANRGRGYTF
DNA: TGTGCCAGCAGTGCCAACAGGGGAAGAGGCTACACCTTC
length: 13
J: TRBJ1-2
size: -
V: TRBV6-6
D: TRBD1

CDR3: CASSPRSGETQYF
DNA: TGTGCCAGCTCACCAAGGAGCGGAGAGACCCAGTACTTC
length: 13
J: TRBJ2-5
size: -
V: TRBV18
D: -

CDR3: CASSLGQGSQPQHF
DNA: TGTGCCAGCAGCTTAGGGCAGGGGAGTCAGCCCCAGCATTTT
length: 14
J: TRBJ1-5
size: -
V: TRBV13
D: -

CDR3: CARPRVRGRWDEQFF
DNA: TGTGCCAGACCGAGGGTCAGGGGGCGGTGGGATGAGCAGTTCTTC
length: 15
J: TRBJ2-1
size: few
V: TRBV25-1
D: TRBD1

CDR3: CASSFRTSGRHEQYF
DNA: TGTGCCAGCAGTTTTCGGACTAGCGGGAGGCACGAGCAGTACTTC
length: 15
J: TRBJ2-7
size: -
V: TRBV6-5
D: TRBD2

CDR3: CASSLVIENTIYF
DNA: TGTGCCAGCAGCTTGGTTATTGAAAACACCATATATTTT
length: 13
J: TRBJ1-3
size: -
V: TRBV5-6
D: -

CDR3: CASSQDRGLGRELFF
DNA: TGCGCCAGCAGCCAAGACAGGGGTCTGGGCCGGGAGCTGTTTTTT
length: 15
J: TRBJ2-2
size: -
V: TRBV4-3
D: -

CDR3: CASSLQGIIYEQYF
DNA: TGTGCCAGCAGCTTACAGGGGATTATCTACGAGCAGTACTTC
length: 14
J: TRBJ2-7
size: -
V: TRBV7-9
D: -

CDR3: CASSLSPTYEQYF
DNA: TGTGCCAGCAGCTTATCCCCGACTTACGAGCAGTACTTC
length: 13
J: TRBJ2-7
size: -
V: TRBV13
D: -

CDR3: CASSLEGSGANVPTF
DNA: TGTGCCAGCAGCTTAGAAGGGTCTGGGGCCAACGTCCCGACTTTC
length: 15
J: TRBJ2-6
size: -
V: TRBV11-2
D: -

CDR3: CASSPQERANNEQFF
DNA: TGTGCCAGCAGCCCACAGGAGCGGGCGAACAATGAGCAGTTCTTC
length: 15
J: TRBJ2-1
size: -
V: TRBV7-2
D: -

CDR3: CASSARGLTNEKLFF
DNA: TGTGCCAGCAGTGCCAGGGGACTAACTAATGAAAAACTGTTTTTT
length: 15
J: TRBJ1-4
size: -
V: TRBV2
D: -